This T cell receptor (beta chain) was found in a study of T cells in localized non-small cell lung cancer. General observations from the study: Adjacent uninvolved lung tissue had the highest T cell clonality, exceeding tumor.

Clones were read by immunoSEQ multiplex PCR, and TCRdb kept only the in-frame ones, dropping some. Of 25,000 to 35,000 clones listed, over 80% were seen once; the top ten hold 4.5% to 7%. V lost 5 bases, J lost 2 bases, and 3 bases stayed unmatched. CDR1 SNHLY and CDR2 FYNNEI come from the germline V gene. The CDR3 totals 14 residues. About this clone itself: Its antigen is as yet unknown.

The chain combines TRBV2 with TRBJ2-7; 10 bases line up with TRBD1. The sequencing used PBMCs, collected before any cancer treatment. This clonotype was obtained from a man between 40 and 69 years old with stage II lung adenocarcinoma. The CDR3: CASSSGQGAYEQYF. In DNA form, the CDR3 reads TGTGCCAGCAGTTCAGGACAGGGGGCCTACGAGCAGTACTTC.